Below, 29 T cell receptor beta chains from the same sample are listed, as sequenced in a study of OX40 agonist ivuxolimab in advanced cancers. Library method: the immunoSEQ multiplex PCR assay. TCRdb mirrors the immuneACCESS table, restricted to in-frame sequences. Some clones are absent from its copies; in checked studies, under half trace to an unresolved V gene, and the reason for the others is unknown. The table for this sample lists tens of thousands of clones; about 90% of them were counted only once. Roughly 14% of the sample rests with the top ten. The sample was CD4+ or CD8+ T cells sorted from blood, taken in a trial of the OX40 agonist ivuxolimab. The source is an adult with an advanced solid tumor such as melanoma, head and neck, liver or kidney cancer.

The rearrangement links TRBV6-1 to TRBJ1-1; TRBD1 matches at 8 bases. The CDR3 spans 14 residues. Germline trimming cut 5 bases from V and 1 base from J; bases unmatched to any gene: 3. Germline CDR1 is MNHNS and CDR2 is SASEGT. The CDR3 here is CASSKTGANTEAFF. The CDR3 DNA reads TGTGCCAGCAGTAAGACAGGGGCGAACACTGAAGCTTTCTTT.

The CDR3 sequence: CASSQGQGLYEQYF. CDR3 in DNA: TGCGCCAGCAGCCAGGGACAGGGCCTCTACGAGCAGTACTTC. The rearrangement joins TRBV4-3 to TRBJ2-7; 9 nucleotides line up with TRBD1. The CDR3 extends over 14 amino acids. Germline trimming cut 3 bases from V and 3 bases from J; bases unmatched to any gene: 3. The germline V gene encodes CDR1 LGHNA and CDR2 YSLEER.

The V and J genes are TRBV6-6 and TRBJ2-7, with TRBD1 matching 10 bases. Germline V lookup: CDR1 MNHNY, CDR2 SVGAGI (reference sequence). The CDR3 is 15 residues long. V lost 6 bases to trimming and J lost 3 bases; unmatched junction nucleotides: 8. The CDR3 nucleotides read TGTGCCAGCAGACGGCCTGGGACAGGGGACTACGAGCAGTACTTC. Translating gives CASRRPGTGDYEQYF.

The chain combines TRBV4-3 with TRBJ2-3, with 7 bases lining up with TRBD1. Germline trimming cut 1 base from V and 4 bases from J; bases unmatched to any gene: 2. The CDR3 length is 14 residues. The V gene's germline CDR1 is LGHNA and CDR2 YSLEER. CDR3 sequence (DNA): TGCGCCAGCAGCCAAGTAGGGGGCGCAGATACGCAGTATTTT. This encodes CASSQVGGADTQYF.

The V and J genes are TRBV18 and TRBJ2-3, with D hard to call. Germline assignment: CDR1 KGHSH and CDR2 LQKENI. Trimming left V 3 bases short and J 6 bases short, with 13 bases between. The CDR3 runs to 14 residues. CDR3 amino acids: CASSPPLDPDTQYF. CDR3 DNA: TGTGCCAGCTCACCCCCTCTTGATCCCGATACGCAGTATTTT.

The chain employs TRBV7-9 and TRBJ2-2, with 12 nucleotides matching TRBD2. Germline CDR1 SEHNR, CDR2 FQNEAQ (reference sequence). This CDR3 comprises 17 residues. Trimming took 3 bases from V and 4 from J; bases not matched to a gene: 6. The CDR3, as DNA: TGTGCCAGCAGCTTTCCTAGCGGGAGGGGTAGCACCGGGGAGCTGTTTTTT. Its protein is CASSFPSGRGSTGELFF.

The chain couples TRBV4-3 to TRBJ2-1, with TRBD2 matching over 7 bases. Trimming took 0 bases from V and 3 from J; bases not matched to a gene: 8. CDR3 length equals 17 residues. Germline V gene sequence: CDR1 LGHNA, CDR2 YSLEER. Here the CDR3 reads CASSQDWLADYYNEQFF. The CDR3 DNA follows: TGCGCCAGCAGCCAAGATTGGCTAGCGGACTACTACAATGAGCAGTTCTTC.

V usage is TRBV27 and J usage is TRBJ2-7; 13 bases are shared with TRBD2. With 3 bases clipped from V and 4 bases from J, the junction kept 3 bases outside the gene matches. The V gene's germline CDR1 is MNHEY and CDR2 SMNVEV (reference sequence). The length of the CDR3 is 15 residues. The CDR3 protein is CASSFGTSGTYEQYF. DNA of the CDR3: TGTGCCAGCAGTTTTGGGACTAGCGGGACATACGAGCAGTACTTC.

The chain recombines TRBV27 with TRBJ1-2, with D perhaps matching TRBD1 (6 bases). This CDR3 comprises 15 residues. Germline-derived CDR1 and CDR2 are MNHEY and SMNVEV (reference sequence). V shed 0 bases and J shed 7 bases, with 15 bases lying between them. The CDR3 nucleotides are TGTGCCAGCAGTTTATCACAGGGAGCTGGGCGTGGCTACACCTTC. Translated, it gives CASSLSQGAGRGYTF.

The chain combines TRBV7-3 with TRBJ2-3, with D possibly being TRBD2 (5 bases). V shed 4 bases and J shed 5 bases, with 10 bases lying between them. Per germline, CDR1 SGHTA and CDR2 FQGTGA. The CDR3 consists of 13 residues. The CDR3 nucleotides read TGTGCCAGCAGCTCCTCAGAGGGAGATACGCAGTATTTT. It specifies CASSSSEGDTQYF.

A single count supports this clone. The rearrangement uses TRBV27 and TRBJ1-2; perhaps TRBD1 as D (6 bases). The V end lost 5 bases, the J end lost 5 bases, and 12 bases lay between the germline ends. Germline CDR1 is MNHEY and CDR2 is SMNVEV (reference sequence). CDR3 length: 13 residues. CDR3: CASSPTGIYGYTF. Here the CDR3 DNA reads TGTGCCAGCAGTCCGACAGGCATTTATGGCTACACCTTC.

The V and J genes are TRBV18 and TRBJ2-1; 8 bases fit TRBD1. V was clipped by 3 bases and J by 7 bases; unmatched bases: 20. The CDR3 covers 19 residues. Germline V gene lookup returns CDR1 KGHSH and CDR2 LQKENI. The CDR3 region has the DNA TGTGCCAGCTCACCGACGACAGGGGAAGCTCACCCACCGGGAAATGAGCAGTTCTTC. This codes for CASSPTTGEAHPPGNEQFF.

The chain joins TRBV6-5 to TRBJ2-2; unclear D gene. Germline CDR1 and CDR2: MNHEY and SVGAGI. This CDR3 comprises 14 residues. Trimming removed 2 bases from V and 5 bases from J, with 9 bases in between. CDR3 DNA sequence: TGTGCCAGCAGTTACGGTCTAGGGACCGGGGAGCTGTTTTTT. It encodes CASSYGLGTGELFF.

The CDR3 sequence: CASSMRTGGRDNQPQHF. CDR3 sequence (DNA): TGTGCCAGTAGTATGAGAACAGGAGGCCGTGACAATCAGCCCCAGCATTTT. The chain links TRBV19 to TRBJ1-5; a weak D match, TRBD1 (5 bases). The V end lost 3 bases, the J end lost 3 bases, and 18 bases lay between the germline ends. This CDR3 has 17 amino acids. The germline V gene has CDR1 LNHDA and CDR2 SQIVND (reference sequence).

This sequence joins TRBV4-3 and TRBJ1-5, with D unresolved. The CDR3 length is 14 residues. The germline V gene encodes CDR1 LGHNA and CDR2 YSLEER. Trimming took off 1 base at V and 1 base at J, with 5 bases between the two ends. The CDR3 coding sequence is TGCGCCAGCAGCCAAGCAAACAGCAATCAGCCCCAGCATTTT. It yields the protein CASSQANSNQPQHF.

The gene calls are TRBV2 and TRBJ2-5; a weak D match, TRBD2 (5 bases). Trimming pared 4 bases from V and 5 bases from J, leaving 17 bases between. Germline V gene sequence: CDR1 SNHLY, CDR2 FYNNEI. The CDR3 extends over 15 amino acids. CDR3: CASSAWTSEVETQYF. Here the CDR3 DNA reads TGTGCCAGCAGTGCTTGGACCTCGGAGGTGGAGACCCAGTACTTC.

The chain links TRBV5-1 to TRBJ2-3; the D gene is possibly TRBD2 (6 bases). The CDR3 loop spans 16 amino acids. V lost 3 bases to trimming and J lost 5 bases, with 19 bases between them. Germline V gives CDR1 SGHRS, CDR2 YFSETQ. CDR3 amino acids: CASSSPRDSRLDTQYF. CDR3 bases: TGCGCCAGCAGCTCGCCCCGGGACTCCCGTCTAGATACGCAGTATTTT.

This sequence joins TRBV4-3 and TRBJ2-1; D call uncertain. The V end lost 0 bases, the J end lost 0 bases, and 15 bases lay between the germline ends. The CDR3 has 18 residues. Germline assignment: CDR1 LGHNA and CDR2 YSLEER. The CDR3 is CASSQEDVPNYSYNEQFF. In DNA form, the CDR3 reads TGCGCCAGCAGCCAAGAGGACGTTCCCAATTACTCCTACAATGAGCAGTTCTTC.

This clone has more than one count but fewer than ten. The chain combines TRBV5-6 with TRBJ2-6; D is tentatively TRBD1 or TRBD2 (5 bases each). Germline CDR1 and CDR2: SGHDT and YYEEEE. V was cut by 3 bases and J by 2 bases, with 12 bases left in between. The CDR3 covers 16 residues. As DNA, the CDR3 is TGTGCCAGCAGCTCTGAGGGGTTGGCTGGGGCCAACGTCCTGACTTTC. Amino acids: CASSSEGLAGANVLTF.

The chain combines TRBV4-1 with TRBJ2-7; the D gene is possibly TRBD2 (5 bases). The CDR3 consists of 14 residues. Deletions cut 5 bases from V and 0 bases from J, with 11 bases between. In germline, CDR1 is MGHRA, CDR2 YSYEKL. The CDR3 DNA is TGCGCCAGCAGCTCAGCGGTGAGCTCCTACGAGCAGTACTTC. It codes for CASSSAVSSYEQYF.

The V call is TRBV15, the J call TRBJ1-1, with TRBD1 matching over 12 bases. The V segment lost 5 bases and the J segment 1 base; nucleotides outside the gene matches: 8. Per germline, CDR1 LNHNV and CDR2 YYDKDF (reference sequence). The CDR3 is made up of 17 amino acids. The CDR3 sequence is CATSERDRGLGNTEAFF. The CDR3, as DNA: TGTGCCACCAGCGAGAGGGACAGGGGGCTGGGGAACACTGAAGCTTTCTTT.

In its sample, this clone was seen once. V usage is TRBV2 and J usage is TRBJ1-4; a possible D gene is TRBD1 (5 bases). Germline CDR1 and CDR2: SNHLY and FYNNEI. The CDR3 length is 16 residues. V was pared by 5 bases and J by 5 bases, with 18 bases between. The CDR3 reads CASSFRDFGGNEKLFF. Here the CDR3 DNA reads TGTGCCAGCAGTTTCCGGGACTTTGGAGGGAATGAAAAACTGTTTTTT.

V is TRBV4-3 and J is TRBJ2-7; TRBD2 aligns across 13 bases. The CDR3 is 16 residues long. With V trimmed by 4 bases and J by 3 bases, 6 bases remained unmatched. Per germline, CDR1 LGHNA and CDR2 YSLEER. The DNA for the CDR3 is TGCGCCAGCAGCCCTAGGGGACTAGCGGGATTCTACGAGCAGTACTTC. It translates to CASSPRGLAGFYEQYF.

This clone came up once. This chain links TRBV19 with TRBJ2-7; 8 bases map to TRBD1. Per the germline V gene, CDR1 is LNHDA and CDR2 is SQIVND (reference sequence). Unmatched junction bases numbered 8, after V lost 5 bases and J lost 5 bases. The CDR3 has 14 residues. In DNA form, the CDR3 reads TGTGCCAGTAGTCGGACAGGGATGGCCAACGAGCAGTACTTC. Translating gives CASSRTGMANEQYF.

The rearrangement uses TRBV6-1 and TRBJ1-6, with D possibly matching TRBD1 (6 bases). The germline V and J ends were trimmed by 0 bases and 14 bases, with 14 bases remaining between them. In germline, CDR1 is MNHNS, CDR2 SASEGT. This CDR3 has 14 residues. The CDR3 nucleotides are TGTGCCAGCAGTGAAGCGTTGTACGGGGGCACCCTCCACTTT. It translates to CASSEALYGGTLHF.

J is TRBJ1-2 and V is TRBV15; TRBD1 is a possible D gene (6 bases). Germline loops: CDR1 LNHNV, CDR2 YYDKDF (reference sequence). Trimming removed 5 bases from V and 4 bases from J, with 14 bases in between. CDR3 length: 14 residues. This chain's CDR3 is CATSPIEGGYGYTF. The CDR3 coding sequence is TGTGCCACCAGCCCCATAGAGGGGGGCTATGGCTACACCTTC.

The rearrangement links TRBV4-1 to TRBJ2-7; weak D call: TRBD2 (6 bases). Trimming took 3 bases from V and 3 from J, leaving 12 bases between them. CDR3 length: 14 residues. Germline assignment: CDR1 MGHRA and CDR2 YSYEKL. The CDR3, as DNA: TGCGCCAGCAGCCATCCCCGGGAGAACTACGAGCAGTACTTC. Its protein product is CASSHPRENYEQYF.

The chain joins TRBV6-6 to TRBJ1-1; 9 nucleotides agree with TRBD1. The CDR3 sequence is 14 residues long. CDR1 is MNHNY and CDR2 is SVGAGI in the germline V gene (reference sequence). With 6 bases clipped from V and 3 bases from J, the junction kept 5 bases outside the gene matches. The CDR3 loop reads CASRTGTGYTEAFF. The CDR3 coding sequence is TGTGCCAGCAGGACTGGGACAGGGTACACTGAAGCTTTCTTT.

The chain uses TRBV11-3 and TRBJ2-2; no definite D call. The CDR3 runs 13 residues. V lost 8 bases, J lost 7 bases, and 14 bases lay in between. Germline V gene data show CDR1 as SGHNT and CDR2 as YENEEA. CDR3 nucleotide sequence: TGTGCCAGCGAAGACTCCGTTTTCGGGGAGCTGTTTTTT. It codes for CASEDSVFGELFF. Full variable domain (outside the CDR3, taken from reference TRBV11-3 and TRBJ2-2): EAGVVQSPRYKIIEKKQPVAFWCNPISGHNTLYWYLQNLGQGPELLIRYENEEAVDDSQLPKDRFSAERLKGVDSTLKIQPAELGDSAVYLCASEDSVFGELFFGEGSRLTVL.